The sequence of this T cell receptor (beta chain) was determined in a study of blood T cell repertoires in COVID-19 (dated by TCRdb to 2019 to 2021). As for the study more broadly: Collaborator samples came from the United States, Italy and Spain and covered acute and convalescent phases of COVID-19. The prospective study material was composed of cDNA or gDNA derived from T cells, B-cell-depleted T cells, or PBMCs. Subjects who had been exposed to COVID-19, were actively infected with it, or had recovered from it provided the deeply sampled blood TCRbeta repertoires that made up the dataset. The repertoires were released in a freely available public database intended as a resource for research on the immune response to SARS-CoV-2. The samples were drawn from two sources: the first 160 participants of the ongoing ImmuneRACE study, and 1,000 to 1,500 subjects contributed by 6 global collaborators. Sample metadata almost always included a de-identified subject ID, COVID-19 status, age in years and sex. HLA class I and class II types, where available, came from metadata supplied by the sample provider rather than from assay-based typing.

Overall study outcomes, separate from this receptor: The quantity of clinical and demographic metadata differed by source and by participant and was supplied without curation.

CDR1 and CDR2 were assigned from the germline V gene (reference sequence) as LNHDA and SQIVND. The CDR3 covers 16 residues, taking in both the cysteine and the phenylalanine. Only the CDR3 region is kept as DNA, spanning 48 bases read in frame from base 1. Trimming removed 1 base from V and 8 bases from J, leaving 20 bases between the germline ends. In this sample, this clone turned up once. The target of this receptor is not known. Base qualities are not provided; no much larger clone lies one nucleotide away. TCRbeta CDR3 regions were amplified from genomic DNA by means of the immunoSEQ Assay, a bias-controlled multiplex PCR. Per the source publication's procedure: The number of nucleated cells in each sample was estimated from the amplification of reference gene primers within the assay. To quantify the absolute abundance of each unique TCRbeta CDR3 rearrangement, sequence reads were collapsed and filtered. For each sample, productive Simpson clonality was calculated by taking the square root of Simpson's diversity index across productive rearrangements. TCRdb obtained this table from immuneACCESS and retained in-frame rearrangements with V and J assigned. These tables miss some clones; where compared with another copy, unresolved V genes account for less than half of the shortfall, and the remainder is unexplained. V, J and clone size reflect that table, while D and trimming were determined from the DNA. This sample comprises 50,000 to 70,000 clones, around 79% of them detected only once. In total, the top ten clones hold 3.2% of the sample.

The collaborating institutions used their own protocols to collect whole blood in K2EDTA tubes. For TCRbeta analysis, collaborators shipped samples in one of three forms: frozen whole blood, isolated PBMCs, or DNA extracted from either of those sample types. The chain links TRBV19 with TRBJ1-2, with TRBD1 tentatively as D gene (5 bases match). Material for sequencing was peripheral blood. The sequence came from a man aged 60 to 75 with acute or convalescent COVID-19. The CDR3 region: CASSIAPPQGSRGYTF. The sequenced DNA: TGTGCCAGTAGTATAGCGCCCCCGCAGGGATCGAGAGGCTACACCTTC.